Listed here are 18 T cell receptor beta chains from one sample, sequenced in a study of blood T cell dynamics during melanoma immunotherapy. Time point in this sample: pre-treatment baseline. This table comes from immunoSEQ multiplex PCR, and its TCRdb copy is limited to in-frame clones, with some not included. The data hold fewer than 15,000 clones, with about 92% observed a single time. The specimen was effector memory CD8+ T cells from blood, collected from a patient treated with checkpoint blockade. The origin of the receptors is a human donor with melanoma.

A single count supports this clone. The chain combines TRBV19 with TRBJ1-1, with D uncertain. The germline V gene has CDR1 LNHDA and CDR2 SQIVND (reference sequence). This CDR3 is 13 amino acids long. Trimming removed 0 bases from V and 7 bases from J, with 9 bases in between. CDR3 DNA: TGTGCCAGTAGTATAGAAGGAGTCCATGAAGCTTTCTTT. This encodes CASSIEGVHEAFF.

The count of this clone is one. The CDR3 bases are TGTGCCAGCAGTTTCGGGGGTTACAATGAGCAGTTCTTC. This gives the protein CASSFGGYNEQFF. The rearrangement uses TRBV27 and TRBJ2-1; tentative D call: TRBD2 (6 bases). Trimming removed 3 bases at V and 4 bases at J, with 7 bases between. The CDR3 covers 13 residues. Germline CDR1 and CDR2: MNHEY and SMNVEV (reference sequence).

The chain uses TRBV21-1 and TRBJ2-7; the table's TRBD2 call for D was not verified on the DNA. TRBV21-1 corresponds to a pseudogene. This CDR3 is built from 16 residues. The CDR3 nucleotides read TGTGCCAGCAGCAAAAGGGTGGCGGGGAGCTCCTACGAGCAGTACTTC. The encoded protein is CASSKRVAGSSYEQYF.

The chain couples TRBV16 to TRBJ1-1; D is unresolved. CDR1 is KGHSY, CDR2 FQNENV, per germline. The CDR3 runs to 12 residues. V gave up 5 bases and J gave up 2 bases, with 6 bases separating them. In DNA form, the CDR3 reads TGTGCCAGCAGCGTCGGTAACACTGAAGCTTTCTTT. Translation: CASSVGNTEAFF. Full variable domain (rest looked up from reference TRBV16 and TRBJ1-1): GEEVAQTPKHLVRGEGQKAKLYCAPIKGHSYVFWYQQVLKNEFKFLISFQNENVFDETGMPKERFSAKCLPNSPCSLEIQATKLEDSAVYFCASSVGNTEAFFGQGTRLTVV.

A single count supports this clone. The chain links TRBV10-1 to TRBJ2-5; D not resolved. The CDR3 contains 14 residues. V lost 3 bases and J 4 bases, leaving 12 bases between the germline ends. The germline V gene encodes CDR1 WNHNN and CDR2 SYGVQD (reference sequence). The CDR3 DNA sequence: TGCGCCAGCAGTGATAGGGCCCTGGGAGAGACCCAGTACTTC. Its protein is CASSDRALGETQYF.

The chain carries TRBV5-1 and TRBJ2-1; 7 positions match TRBD1. Germline lookup yields CDR1 SGHRS and CDR2 YFSETQ. The V segment lost 0 bases and the J segment 4 bases; nucleotides outside the gene matches: 4. This CDR3 has 15 amino acids. CDR3 in DNA: TGCGCCAGCAGCTTGGTGTCGGGACAGTACAATGAGCAGTTCTTC. This gives the protein CASSLVSGQYNEQFF.

The J gene is TRBJ1-4, the V gene TRBV28; D is undetermined. The V gene's germline CDR1 is MDHEN and CDR2 SYDVKM. CDR3 length: 14 residues. The V and J ends lost 2 bases and 4 bases respectively, with 8 bases between them. The CDR3 DNA sequence: TGTGCCAGCAGTTTAGGGTTGGGTAATGAAAAACTGTTTTTT. Translated: CASSLGLGNEKLFF.

This rearrangement joins TRBV27 to TRBJ1-5, with D hard to call. V gave up 4 bases and J gave up 7 bases, with 14 bases separating them. Germline-derived CDR1 and CDR2 are MNHEY and SMNVEV (reference sequence). The CDR3 covers 14 residues. CDR3 coding DNA: TGTGCCAGCAGTTCACGACCAGTGGGGCAGCCCCAGCATTTT. It codes for CASSSRPVGQPQHF.

This chain connects TRBV6-1 to TRBJ1-1, with 8 positions matching TRBD1. After removal of 2 bases from V and 4 bases from J, the junction contained 3 bases not matched to a gene. Germline V gene sequence: CDR1 MNHNS, CDR2 SASEGT. The CDR3 consists of 14 residues. The chain's CDR3 is CASSEWTGFTEAFF. The CDR3 DNA is TGTGCCAGCAGTGAATGGACAGGGTTCACTGAAGCTTTCTTT.

This clone was recorded only once. The chain uses TRBV7-9 and TRBJ2-1; D is unclear. Deletions cut 1 base from V and 8 bases from J, with 12 bases between. Germline V CDR1 and CDR2: SEHNR, FQNEAQ (reference sequence). This CDR3 has 14 residues. The CDR3 loop reads CASSLVSRLDEQFF. In DNA, the CDR3 is TGTGCCAGCAGCTTAGTTTCCCGGCTGGATGAGCAGTTCTTC.

This chain joins TRBV27 and TRBJ2-7; 9 bases map to TRBD1. Germline CDR1 reads MNHEY; CDR2 reads SMNVEV (reference sequence). J gave up 2 bases and V 4 bases, and 3 bases lay outside the gene matches. The CDR3 totals 14 residues. CDR3 in amino acids: CASSWGQGTYEQYF. CDR3 nucleotides: TGTGCCAGCAGTTGGGGACAGGGCACCTACGAGCAGTACTTC.

The table lists this clone with a count of one. CDR3 amino acids: CASSLGWGSYNEQFF. The CDR3 nucleotides are TGCGCCAGCAGCTTAGGGTGGGGGTCCTACAATGAGCAGTTCTTC. The chain recombines TRBV5-1 with TRBJ2-1; D might be TRBD1 or TRBD2, each matching 5 bases. Trimming shortened V by 2 bases and J by 1 base, and 10 bases separated the two germline ends. The CDR3 runs 15 residues. CDR1 and CDR2 from the germline V gene are SGHRS and YFSETQ.

Written as DNA, the CDR3 is TGTGCCAGCAGTTTAGGCTCCTACGAGCAGTACTTC. This gives the protein CASSLGSYEQYF. V is TRBV27 and J is TRBJ2-5; no reliable D call. The J call could be wrong; TRBJ2-7 is a better fit for the DNA end. CDR3 size: 12 residues. Germline-derived CDR1 and CDR2 are MNHEY and SMNVEV (reference sequence).

The genes are TRBV7-9 and TRBJ2-1; 9 nucleotides match TRBD2. The V gene's germline CDR1 is SEHNR and CDR2 FQNEAQ (reference sequence). V lost 5 bases and J lost 2; bases outside the gene matches: 1. CDR3 length equals 14 residues. The CDR3 bases are TGTGCCAGCAGCCGACTAGCGGCCTACAATGAGCAGTTCTTC. Amino acid sequence: CASSRLAAYNEQFF.

V is TRBV19 and J is TRBJ2-7, with D possibly being TRBD1 (6 bases). The V end lost 8 bases, the J end lost 2 bases, and 13 bases lay between the germline ends. Germline loops: CDR1 LNHDA, CDR2 SQIVND (reference sequence). The CDR3 covers 13 residues. CDR3 residues: CASSPGDAYEQYF. CDR3 DNA: TGTGCCAGTTCCCCAGGGGACGCCTACGAGCAGTACTTC.

CDR3 bases: TGTGCCAGCAGCTCTCCGGACAGGTACGAGCAGTACTTC. As protein: CASSSPDRYEQYF. The J gene is TRBJ2-7, the V gene TRBV11-2; 7 bases fit TRBD1. V shed 4 bases and J 4 bases; nucleotides not matched to a gene: 4. The CDR3 is 13 residues long. Per germline, CDR1 SGHAT and CDR2 FQNNGV.

The V call is TRBV7-9, the J call TRBJ2-5; D unresolved. The CDR3 is made up of 13 amino acids. Germline V lookup: CDR1 SEHNR, CDR2 FQNEAQ (reference sequence). Trimming stripped 1 base from V and 2 bases from J, with 5 bases between. CDR3 residues: CASSLGLQETQYF. The CDR3 DNA is TGTGCCAGCAGCTTAGGTCTACAAGAGACCCAGTACTTC.

There are a few counts of this clone. The chain couples TRBV2 to TRBJ2-7; weak D call: TRBD2 (5 bases). Germline V CDR1 and CDR2: SNHLY, FYNNEI. V was clipped by 7 bases and J by 0 bases, with 10 bases between them. The CDR3 has 13 amino acids. In DNA, the CDR3 is TGTGCCAGCACCTCCACTAGCTCCTACGAGCAGTACTTC. It is translated as CASTSTSSYEQYF.